The rows below give T cell receptor beta chains drawn from one sample of a study of monozygotic twins with cystic fibrosis. Data came from immunoSEQ multiplex PCR; TCRdb stores just in-frame clones and leaves some out. The sample contains roughly 11,000 clones, around 97% of which appear only once. Sequencing input: blood. The source of these receptors is a boy aged 10-17 years with cystic fibrosis. The CDR3 runs from the conserved cysteine through the conserved F or W. A D gene is named only where the DNA matches it firmly. Clone size is not always given. Where it is, it says once, few, many or a class for expanded clones.

abundance,j_gene,v_gene,d_gene,CDR3aa,CDR3nt
.,TRBJ1-1,TRBV27,.,CASSFRVRGTEAFF,TGTGCCAGCAGTTTTAGAGTGAGGGGGACTGAAGCTTTCTTT
once,TRBJ2-3,TRBV5-8,TRBD1,CASTLTGVGTDTQYF,TGTGCCAGTACCCTAACAGGGGTGGGCACAGATACGCAGTATTTT
.,TRBJ1-2,TRBV28,TRBD1,CASRSGGARVGYTF,TGTGCCAGCAGATCAGGGGGCGCCCGGGTAGGCTACACCTTC
once,TRBJ1-1,TRBV9,.,CASSVAGQMNTEAFF,TGTGCCAGCAGCGTAGCTGGGCAGATGAACACTGAAGCTTTCTTT
.,TRBJ2-2,TRBV5-4,TRBD1,CASSTGQGGDTGELFF,TGTGCCAGCAGCACAGGACAGGGAGGAGACACCGGGGAGCTGTTTTTT
.,TRBJ2-5,TRBV9,.,CASSVASGLGETQYF,TGTGCCAGCAGCGTAGCTTCGGGACTCGGGGAGACCCAGTACTTC
.,TRBJ1-6,TRBV5-1,TRBD1,CASSFAGTGVSSPLHF,TGCGCCAGCAGCTTTGCCGGGACAGGGGTTAGTTCACCCCTCCACTTT
.,TRBJ1-2,TRBV4-3,TRBD1,CASSQEGGLYGYTF,TGCGCCAGCAGCCAAGAAGGGGGCCTGTATGGCTACACCTTC
.,TRBJ2-7,TRBV6-1,.,CASSIGRSGEQYF,TGTGCCAGCAGTATCGGTCGGTCGGGGGAGCAGTACTTC
.,TRBJ2-7,TRBV5-1,TRBD1,CASSSPEDRGFYEQYF,TGCGCCAGCAGCTCTCCAGAGGACAGGGGATTCTACGAGCAGTACTTC
.,TRBJ2-7,TRBV28,.,CASSLSGPLGYEQYF,TGTGCCAGCAGTTTATCCGGGCCCCTCGGCTACGAGCAGTACTTC
.,TRBJ1-2,TRBV28,.,CASIKDGYGYTF,TGTGCCAGCATCAAGGACGGATATGGCTACACCTTC